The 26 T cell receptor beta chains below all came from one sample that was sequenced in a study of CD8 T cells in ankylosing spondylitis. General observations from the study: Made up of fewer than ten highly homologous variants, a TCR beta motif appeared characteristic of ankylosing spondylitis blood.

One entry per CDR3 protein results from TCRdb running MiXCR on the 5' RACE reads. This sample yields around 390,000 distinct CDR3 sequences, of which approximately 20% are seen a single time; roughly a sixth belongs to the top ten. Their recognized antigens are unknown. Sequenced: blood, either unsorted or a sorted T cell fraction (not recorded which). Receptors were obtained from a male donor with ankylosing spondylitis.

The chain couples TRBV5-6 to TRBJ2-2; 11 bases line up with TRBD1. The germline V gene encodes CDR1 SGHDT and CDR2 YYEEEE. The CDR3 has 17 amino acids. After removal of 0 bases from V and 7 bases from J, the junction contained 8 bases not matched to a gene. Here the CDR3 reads CASSLAPGQGGYGELFF. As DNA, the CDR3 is TGTGCCAGCAGCTTGGCCCCGGGACAGGGGGGATACGGGGAGCTGTTTTTT.

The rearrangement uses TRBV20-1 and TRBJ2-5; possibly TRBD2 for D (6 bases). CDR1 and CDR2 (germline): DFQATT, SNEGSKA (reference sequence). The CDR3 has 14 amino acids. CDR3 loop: CSVVGRGLGETQYF. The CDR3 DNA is TGCAGCGTAGTTGGACGGGGGTTGGGGGAGACCCAGTACTTC.

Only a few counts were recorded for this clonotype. CDR3 sequence (DNA): TGTGCCAGCTCACCTCGGACTAGCGGGGAAACCGGGGAGCTGTTTTTT. The encoded protein is CASSPRTSGETGELFF. The rearrangement joins TRBV18 to TRBJ2-2; 12 nucleotides agree with TRBD2. CDR1 is KGHSH, CDR2 LQKENI, per germline. This CDR3 has 16 amino acids. With V trimmed by 3 bases and J by 5 bases, 4 bases remained unmatched. The full variable domain, rest sourced from reference TRBV18 and TRBJ2-2, is NAGVMQNPRHLVRRRGQEARLRCSPMKGHSHVYWYRQLPEEGLKFMVYLQKENIIDESGMPKERFSAEFPKEGPSILRIQQVVRGDSAAYFCASSPRTSGETGELFFGEGSRLTVL.

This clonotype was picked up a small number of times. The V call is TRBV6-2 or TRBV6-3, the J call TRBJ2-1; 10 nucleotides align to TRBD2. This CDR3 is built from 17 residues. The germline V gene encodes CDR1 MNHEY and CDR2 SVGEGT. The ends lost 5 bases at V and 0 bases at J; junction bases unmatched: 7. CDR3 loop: CASSSEREGHSYNEQFF. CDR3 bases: TGTGCCAGCAGTAGTGAGCGGGAGGGCCACTCCTACAATGAGCAGTTCTTC.

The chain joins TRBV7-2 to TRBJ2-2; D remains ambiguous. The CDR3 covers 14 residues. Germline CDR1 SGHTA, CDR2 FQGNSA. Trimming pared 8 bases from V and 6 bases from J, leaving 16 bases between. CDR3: CASRRDSHAGELFF. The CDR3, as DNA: TGTGCCAGCCGGCGAGATAGTCATGCCGGGGAGCTGTTTTTT.

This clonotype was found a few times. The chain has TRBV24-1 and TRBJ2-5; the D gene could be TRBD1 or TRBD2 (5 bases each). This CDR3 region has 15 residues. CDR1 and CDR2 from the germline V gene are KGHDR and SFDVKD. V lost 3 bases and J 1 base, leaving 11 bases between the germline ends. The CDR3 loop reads CATSDLRDPQETQYF. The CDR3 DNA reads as TGTGCCACCAGTGATCTCCGGGACCCCCAAGAGACCCAGTACTTC.

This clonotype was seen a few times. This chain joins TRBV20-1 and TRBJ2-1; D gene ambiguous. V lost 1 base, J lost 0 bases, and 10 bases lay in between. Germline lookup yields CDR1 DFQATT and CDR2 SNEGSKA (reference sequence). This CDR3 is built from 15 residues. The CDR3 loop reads CSARVGMASYNEQFF. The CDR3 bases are TGCAGTGCTAGAGTTGGCATGGCCTCCTACAATGAGCAGTTCTTC.

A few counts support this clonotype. This CDR3 reads CASSQEVGLAGRNEQFF. In DNA form, the CDR3 reads TGCGCCAGCAGCCAAGAAGTGGGACTAGCGGGACGGAATGAGCAGTTCTTC. The V and J genes are TRBV4-3 and TRBJ2-1; 13 bases match TRBD2. V lost 0 bases and J lost 7; bases outside the gene matches: 6. The CDR3 runs 17 residues. Germline V CDR1 and CDR2: LGHNA, YSLEER.

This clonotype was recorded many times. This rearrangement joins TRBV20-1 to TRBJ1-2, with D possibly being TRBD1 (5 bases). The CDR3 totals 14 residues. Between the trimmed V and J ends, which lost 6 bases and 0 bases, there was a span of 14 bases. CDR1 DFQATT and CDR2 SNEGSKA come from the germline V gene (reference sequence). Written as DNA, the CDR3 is TGCAGTGCGCTAACAGGAGTAGCTAACTATGGCTACACCTTC. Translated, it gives CSALTGVANYGYTF.

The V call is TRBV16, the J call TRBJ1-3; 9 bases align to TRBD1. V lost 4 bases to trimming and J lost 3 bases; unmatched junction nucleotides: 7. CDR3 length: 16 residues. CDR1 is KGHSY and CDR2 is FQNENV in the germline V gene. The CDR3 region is CASSRTGGVSGNTIYF. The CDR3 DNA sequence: TGTGCCAGCAGCCGCACAGGGGGCGTCAGTGGAAACACCATATATTTT. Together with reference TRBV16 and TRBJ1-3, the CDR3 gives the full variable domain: GEEVAQTPKHLVRGEGQKAKLYCAPIKGHSYVFWYQQVLKNEFKFLISFQNENVFDETGMPKERFSAKCLPNSPCSLEIQATKLEDSAVYFCASSRTGGVSGNTIYFGEGSWLTVV.

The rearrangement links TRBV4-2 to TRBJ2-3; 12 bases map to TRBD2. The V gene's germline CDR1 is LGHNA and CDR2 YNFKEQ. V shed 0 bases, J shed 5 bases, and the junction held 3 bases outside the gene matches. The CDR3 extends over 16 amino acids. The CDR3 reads CASSQELAGGRDTQYF. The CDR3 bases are TGTGCCAGCAGCCAAGAACTAGCGGGGGGCAGAGATACGCAGTATTTT.

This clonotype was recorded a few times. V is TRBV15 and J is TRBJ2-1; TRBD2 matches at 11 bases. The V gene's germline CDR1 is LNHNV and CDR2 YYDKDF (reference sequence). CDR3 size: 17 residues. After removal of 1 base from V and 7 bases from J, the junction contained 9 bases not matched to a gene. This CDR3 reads CATSRVILAGEGNEQFF. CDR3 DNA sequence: TGTGCCACCAGCAGAGTAATACTAGCGGGAGAGGGTAATGAGCAGTTCTTC. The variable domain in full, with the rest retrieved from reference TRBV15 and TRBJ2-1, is DAMVIQNPRYQVTQFGKPVTLSCSQTLNHNVMYWYQQKSSQAPKLLFHYYDKDFNNEADTPDNFQSRRPNTSFCFLDIRSPGLGDTAMYLCATSRVILAGEGNEQFFGPGTRLTVL.

The CDR3 reads CASSPRGDSLEQFF. Here the CDR3 DNA reads TGTGCCAGCAGCCCCCGGGGGGATTCCCTAGAGCAGTTCTTC. V usage is TRBV7-9 and J usage is TRBJ2-1; 7 positions match TRBD2. The CDR3 is 14 amino acids. Germline assignment: CDR1 SEHNR and CDR2 FQNEAQ (reference sequence). With V trimmed by 5 bases and J by 10 bases, 11 bases remained unmatched.

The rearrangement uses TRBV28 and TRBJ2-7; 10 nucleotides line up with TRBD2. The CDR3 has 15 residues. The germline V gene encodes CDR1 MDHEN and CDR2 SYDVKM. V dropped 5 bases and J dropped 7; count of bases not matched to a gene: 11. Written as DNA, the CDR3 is TGTGCCAGCAGTGACGCGCTAGCGGGAGTTTCGGAGCAGTACTTC. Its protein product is CASSDALAGVSEQYF. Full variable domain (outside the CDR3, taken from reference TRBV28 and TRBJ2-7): DVKVTQSSRYLVKRTGEKVFLECVQDMDHENMFWYRQDPGLGLRLIYFSYDVKMKEKGDIPEGYSVSREKKERFSLILESASTNQTSMYLCASSDALAGVSEQYFGPGTRLTVT.

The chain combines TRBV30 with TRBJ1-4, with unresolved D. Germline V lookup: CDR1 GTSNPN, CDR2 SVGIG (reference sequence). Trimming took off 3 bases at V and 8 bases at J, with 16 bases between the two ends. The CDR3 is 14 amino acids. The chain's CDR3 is CAWSIGLYGEKLFF. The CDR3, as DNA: TGTGCCTGGAGCATCGGCCTCTATGGAGAAAAACTGTTTTTT.

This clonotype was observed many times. The CDR3 coding sequence is TGTGCCAGCAGCCAGGACAGGGAGAGTTACGGCTACACCTTC. It encodes CASSQDRESYGYTF. The chain couples TRBV6-4 to TRBJ1-2, with TRBD1 identical over 8 bases. The CDR3 sequence is 14 residues long. The germline gives CDR1 MRHNA, CDR2 SNTAGT. The J segment lost 8 bases and the V segment lost 6 bases, leaving 11 bases of the junction unmatched.

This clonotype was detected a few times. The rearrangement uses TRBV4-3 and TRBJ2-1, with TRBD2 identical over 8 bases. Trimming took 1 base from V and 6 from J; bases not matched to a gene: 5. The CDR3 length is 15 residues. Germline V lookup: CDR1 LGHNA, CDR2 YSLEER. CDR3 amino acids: CASSQGGGRPNEQFF. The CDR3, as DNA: TGCGCCAGCAGCCAAGGAGGCGGGAGGCCCAATGAGCAGTTCTTC.

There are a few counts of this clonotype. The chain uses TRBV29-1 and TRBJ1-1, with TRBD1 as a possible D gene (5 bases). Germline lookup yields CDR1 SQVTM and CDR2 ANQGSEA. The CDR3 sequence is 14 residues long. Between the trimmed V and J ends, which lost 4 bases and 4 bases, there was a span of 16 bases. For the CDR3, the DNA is TGCAGCGTTGGACAGACCACGATGGGCACTGAAGCTTTCTTT. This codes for CSVGQTTMGTEAFF. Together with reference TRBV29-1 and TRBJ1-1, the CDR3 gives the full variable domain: SAVISQKPSRDICQRGTSLTIQCQVDSQVTMMFWYRQQPGQSLTLIATANQGSEATYESGFVIDKFPISRPNLTFSTLTVSNMSPEDSSIYLCSVGQTTMGTEAFFGQGTRLTVV.

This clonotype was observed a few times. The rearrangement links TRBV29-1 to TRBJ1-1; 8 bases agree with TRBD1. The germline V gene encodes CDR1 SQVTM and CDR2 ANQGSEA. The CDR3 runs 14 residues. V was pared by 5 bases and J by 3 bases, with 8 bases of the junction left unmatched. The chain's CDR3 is CSVTAGGADTEAFF. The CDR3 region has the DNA TGCAGCGTTACAGCAGGGGGCGCCGACACTGAAGCTTTCTTT.

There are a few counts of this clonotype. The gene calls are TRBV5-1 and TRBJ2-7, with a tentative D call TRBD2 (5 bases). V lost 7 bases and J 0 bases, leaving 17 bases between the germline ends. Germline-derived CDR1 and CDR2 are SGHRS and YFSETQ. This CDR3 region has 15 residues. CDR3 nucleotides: TGCGCCAGCGCTAAGGACTTCCTTTACTCCTACGAGCAGTACTTC. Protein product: CASAKDFLYSYEQYF.

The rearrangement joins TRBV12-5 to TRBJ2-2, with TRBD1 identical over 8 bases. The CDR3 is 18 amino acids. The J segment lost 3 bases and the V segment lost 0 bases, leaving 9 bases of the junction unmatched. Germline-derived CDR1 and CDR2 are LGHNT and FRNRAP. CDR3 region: CASGLVQGGLGDTGELFF. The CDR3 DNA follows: TGTGCTAGTGGTTTGGTACAGGGGGGTCTCGGTGACACCGGGGAGCTGTTTTTT.

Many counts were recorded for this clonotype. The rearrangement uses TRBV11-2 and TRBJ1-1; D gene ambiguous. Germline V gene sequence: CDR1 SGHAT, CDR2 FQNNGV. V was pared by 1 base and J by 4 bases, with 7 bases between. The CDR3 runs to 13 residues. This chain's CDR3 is CASSLGALTEAFF. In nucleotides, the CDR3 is TGTGCCAGCAGCTTAGGGGCGCTCACTGAAGCTTTCTTT. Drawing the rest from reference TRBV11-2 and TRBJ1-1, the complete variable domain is EAGVAQSPRYKIIEKRQSVAFWCNPISGHATLYWYQQILGQGPKLLIQFQNNGVVDDSQLPKDRFSAERLKGVDSTLKIQPAKLEDSAVYLCASSLGALTEAFFGQGTRLTVV.

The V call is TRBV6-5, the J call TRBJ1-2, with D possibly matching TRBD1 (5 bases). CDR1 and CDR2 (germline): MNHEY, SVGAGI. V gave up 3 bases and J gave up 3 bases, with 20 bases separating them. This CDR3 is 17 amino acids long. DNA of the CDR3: TGTGCCAGCAGTTATCACTCGTGGGACGCAGTCTACTATGGCTACACCTTC. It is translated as CASSYHSWDAVYYGYTF.

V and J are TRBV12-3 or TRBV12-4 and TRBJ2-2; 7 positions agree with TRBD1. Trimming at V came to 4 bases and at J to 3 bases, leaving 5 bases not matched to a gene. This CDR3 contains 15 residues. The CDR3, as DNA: TGTGCCAGCAGTTCCGGGACAGCACACACCGGGGAGCTGTTTTTT. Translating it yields CASSSGTAHTGELFF.

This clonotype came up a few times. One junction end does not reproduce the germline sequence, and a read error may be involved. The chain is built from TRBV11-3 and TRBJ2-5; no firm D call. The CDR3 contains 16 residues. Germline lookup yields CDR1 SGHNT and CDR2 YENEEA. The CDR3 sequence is CASSIDPWIVGETQYF. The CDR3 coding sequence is TGTGCCAGCAGCATAGACCCCTGGATCGTGGGAGAGACCCAGTACTTC.

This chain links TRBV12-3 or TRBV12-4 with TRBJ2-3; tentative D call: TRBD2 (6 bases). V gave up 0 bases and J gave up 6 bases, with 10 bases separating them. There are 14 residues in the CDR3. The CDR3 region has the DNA TGTGCCAGCAGTTTAGCGGGAGGAGACGATACGCAGTATTTT. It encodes CASSLAGGDDTQYF.